The rows below give T cell receptor beta chains drawn from one sample of a study of blood T cells in healthy people across ages. TCRdb re-called the 5' RACE reads through MiXCR, storing one row per CDR3 protein. The sample holds roughly 1 million distinct CDR3 sequences; under 30% are singletons and the top ten take around 0.75%. These data were also filed under a second study, of T cells of mothers and their children.

Specimen: blood. Receptors were obtained from a girl aged 2 to 10 in good health. The conserved cysteine and the conserved F or W are not part of the CDR3 here. Rows may omit the clone size; those that give it use once, few, many or a size class.

V,size,CDR3
TRBV7-9,NA,ASSFPDRGYEQY
TRBV5-6,few,ASSLVASGRSTDTQY
TRBV4-1,NA,ASSQVNAEAF
TRBV29-1,NA,SVEDRTVSSYEQY
TRBV20-1,NA,SARDGFQETQY
TRBV27,few,ASSFSVSAQQY
TRBV5-1,NA,ASSLLPSGVSYNEQF
TRBV6-5,NA,ASGSLDRAGETQY
TRBV29-1,NA,SVRTSGYERY
TRBV5-1,NA,ASSSTGLSNEQF
TRBV7-2,NA,ASSPSLAGVGLSEQF
TRBV18,NA,ASSPSIGVMNTEAF
TRBV20-1,NA,SADRRGPLRPEAF
TRBV7-9,few,ASVGMIDTEAF
TRBV20-1,few,SVARESWSSSTDTQY
TRBV3-1,few,ASDLERITDTQY
TRBV20-1,NA,SALADQETQY
TRBV20-1,few,SAIGTSGNIQY
TRBV6-2/TRBV6-3,NA,ASSQTPFLAGDNEQF
TRBV18,NA,ASSPPGMYQETQY
TRBV12-3/TRBV12-4,NA,ASSSSHRGETQY
TRBV11-2,NA,ASSPKAGEQF
TRBV4-1,NA,ASSQDLAEAF
TRBV14,NA,ASSQVFSRRVGYEQY
TRBV20-1,NA,SARGDRGPYEQY
TRBV7-9,few,ASSVGQVSYNEQF
TRBV4-1,few,ASSQVSSDEQY
TRBV7-2,few,ASSGTANANEKLF
TRBV5-1,few,ASMVGSTDTQY
TRBV18,NA,ASSPSGRSRNEQF
TRBV24-1,NA,VTSDGTGGIRGDEKLF
TRBV19,NA,ATLDSKETQY
TRBV24-1,few,ATSERDSSGANVLT
TRBV12-3/TRBV12-4,NA,ASRLTGVRTDTQY
TRBV7-9,NA,ASSSTSGTGGYGYT
TRBV11-2,NA,ASGPTALGAF
TRBV29-1,few,SVGSPDYTGELF
TRBV11-2,few,ASTPPGGDRINEQF
TRBV20-1,few,SARGEMGSYEQY
TRBV29-1,few,SVDVRSNTGELF
TRBV20-1,NA,SARGETGNPIDYT
TRBV15,NA,ATSRERDLGSGYT
TRBV7-3,few,ASSPSGGWANNEQF
TRBV7-9,NA,ASSPPGLALDTQY
TRBV28,NA,ASSFGQLYSPLH
TRBV6-2/TRBV6-3,NA,ASSSPGRVMGNEQL
TRBV3-1,NA,ASSAQGKSNYGYT
TRBV29-1,once,SVGGHYDEQF
TRBV20-1,NA,SARGRAIIADTQY
TRBV9,NA,ASSPRASPGGYT
TRBV7-9,many,ASSLVPDSSYEQY
TRBV6-2/TRBV6-3,NA,ASSYTPRDRASGELF
TRBV12-3/TRBV12-4,NA,ASKGGDTEAF
TRBV7-8,NA,ASSLETGNIYNEQF
TRBV28,few,ASARDRGIDTQY